This T cell receptor beta chain was captured in a study of vaccination effects on CD4 cells after COVID-19. Study-wide results and caveats: Vaccine- and infection-induced clones showed marked clonal contraction late following vaccination.

A remark on this clone: Its target is not known.

Generated by immunoSEQ multiplex PCR, the TCRdb table keeps only in-frame clones and is missing some. The repertoire includes under 80,000 clones, around 81% of them detected once, and roughly 10% sits in the top ten. Germline V lookup: CDR1 SQVTM, CDR2 ANQGSEA. The length of the CDR3 is 15 residues. J gave up 5 bases and V 4 bases, and 10 bases lay outside the gene matches. ViraFEST assay sequencing came after antigen-specific CD4+ T cells were expanded with viral peptide pools. Researchers isolated CD4+ T cells once roughly nine days of culture had elapsed. Negative nucleocapsid antibody tests before and after vaccination confirmed no previous SARS-CoV-2 infection. Peptides at 8.5 to 10 ug/ml and IL-2 at 10 IU/ml were added to around 2 million PBMC per well.

The chain links TRBV29-1 to TRBJ1-2; 10 positions match TRBD1. The sequence derives from a human donor who received a COVID-19 vaccine. Specimen: CD4+ T cells from PBMCs cultured with SARS-CoV-2 spike peptides, collected before COVID-19 vaccination. CDR3 in DNA: TGCAGCGTTGCCTCAGCAGGACAGGGGGTATATGGCTACACCTTC. Translating gives CSVASAGQGVYGYTF.